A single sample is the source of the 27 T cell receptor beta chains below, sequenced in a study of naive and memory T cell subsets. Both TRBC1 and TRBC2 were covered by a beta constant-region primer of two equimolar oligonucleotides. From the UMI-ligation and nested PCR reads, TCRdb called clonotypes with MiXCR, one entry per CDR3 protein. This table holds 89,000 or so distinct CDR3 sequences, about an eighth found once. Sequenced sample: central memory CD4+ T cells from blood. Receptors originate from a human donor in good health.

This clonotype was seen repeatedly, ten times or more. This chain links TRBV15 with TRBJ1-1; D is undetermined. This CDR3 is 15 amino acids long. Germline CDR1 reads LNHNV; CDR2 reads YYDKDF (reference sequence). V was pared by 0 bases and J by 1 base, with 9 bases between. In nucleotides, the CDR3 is TGTGCCACCAGCAGAGATGGGTCCAAGAACACTGAAGCTTTCTTT. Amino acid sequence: CATSRDGSKNTEAFF.

The CDR3 DNA is TGTGCCAGCAGAAGGGACACAGATACGCAGTATTTT. Translated: CASRRDTDTQYF. The chain carries TRBV12-3 or TRBV12-4 and TRBJ2-3; no definite D call. The CDR3 runs 12 residues. V lost 6 bases, J lost 2 bases, and 6 bases lay in between.

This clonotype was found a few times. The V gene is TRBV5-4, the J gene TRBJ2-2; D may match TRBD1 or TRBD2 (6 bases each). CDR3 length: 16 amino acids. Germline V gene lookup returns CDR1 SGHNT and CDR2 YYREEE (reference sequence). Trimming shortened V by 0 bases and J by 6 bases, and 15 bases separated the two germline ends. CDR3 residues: CASSLAGGVIAGELFF. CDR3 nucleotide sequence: TGTGCCAGCAGCTTGGCCGGGGGCGTAATAGCCGGGGAGCTGTTTTTT. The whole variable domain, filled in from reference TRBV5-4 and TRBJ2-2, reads ETGVTQSPTHLIKTRGQQVTLRCSSQSGHNTVSWYQQALGQGPQFIFQYYREEENGRGNFPPRFSGLQFPNYSSELNVNALELDDSALYLCASSLAGGVIAGELFFGEGSRLTVL.

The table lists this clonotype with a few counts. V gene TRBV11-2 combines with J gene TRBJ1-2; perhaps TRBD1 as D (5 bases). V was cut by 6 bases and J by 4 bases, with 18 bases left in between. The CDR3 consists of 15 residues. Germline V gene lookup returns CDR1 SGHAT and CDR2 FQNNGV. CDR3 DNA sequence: TGTGCCAGCAGTTCTAGTCAGGGAGGAGCCTATGGCTACACCTTC. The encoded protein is CASSSSQGGAYGYTF.

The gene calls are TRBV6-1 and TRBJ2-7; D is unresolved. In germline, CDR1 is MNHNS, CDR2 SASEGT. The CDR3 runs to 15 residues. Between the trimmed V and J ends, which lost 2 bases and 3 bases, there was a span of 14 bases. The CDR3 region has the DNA TGTGCCAGCAGTGAAATGAGGTCAACGCTCTACGAGCAGTACTTC. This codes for CASSEMRSTLYEQYF.

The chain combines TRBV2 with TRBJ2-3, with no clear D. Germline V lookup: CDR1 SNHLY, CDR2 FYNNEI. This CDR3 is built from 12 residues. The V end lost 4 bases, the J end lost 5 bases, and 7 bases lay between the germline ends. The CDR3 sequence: CASSVGLDTQYF. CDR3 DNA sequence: TGTGCCAGCAGTGTGGGGTTAGATACGCAGTATTTT.

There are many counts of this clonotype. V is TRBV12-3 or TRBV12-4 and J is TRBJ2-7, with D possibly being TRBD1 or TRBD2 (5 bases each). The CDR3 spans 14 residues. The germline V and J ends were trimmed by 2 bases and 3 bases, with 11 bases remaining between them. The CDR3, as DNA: TGTGCCAGCAGTTTAAGAGGGGCGTACTACGAGCAGTACTTC. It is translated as CASSLRGAYYEQYF.

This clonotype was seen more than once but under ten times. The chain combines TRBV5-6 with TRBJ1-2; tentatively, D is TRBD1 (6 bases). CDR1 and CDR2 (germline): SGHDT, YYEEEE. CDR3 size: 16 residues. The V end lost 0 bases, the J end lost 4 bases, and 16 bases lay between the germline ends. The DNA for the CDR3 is TGTGCCAGCAGCTTGGAGGGGGAGAGACGCCTCTATGGCTACACCTTC. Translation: CASSLEGERRLYGYTF.

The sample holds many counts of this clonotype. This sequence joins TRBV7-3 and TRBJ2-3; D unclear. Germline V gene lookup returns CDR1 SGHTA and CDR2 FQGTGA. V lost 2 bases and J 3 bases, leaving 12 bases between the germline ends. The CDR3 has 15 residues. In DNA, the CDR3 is TGTGCCAGCAGCTTAGGGTGGCGGAATACAGATACGCAGTATTTT. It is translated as CASSLGWRNTDTQYF.

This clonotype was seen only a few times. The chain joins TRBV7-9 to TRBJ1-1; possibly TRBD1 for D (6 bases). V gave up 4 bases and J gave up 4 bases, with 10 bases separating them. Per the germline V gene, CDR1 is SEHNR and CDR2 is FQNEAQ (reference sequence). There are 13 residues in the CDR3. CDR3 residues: CASSSGGPTEAFF. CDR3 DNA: TGTGCCAGCAGCTCGGGGGGGCCCACTGAAGCTTTCTTT.

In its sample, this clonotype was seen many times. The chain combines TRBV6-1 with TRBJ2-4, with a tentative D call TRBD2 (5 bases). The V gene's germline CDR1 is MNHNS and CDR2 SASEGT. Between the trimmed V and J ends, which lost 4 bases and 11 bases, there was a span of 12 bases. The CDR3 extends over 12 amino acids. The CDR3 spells CASSANLALQYF. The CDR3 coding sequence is TGTGCCAGCAGTGCGAATTTAGCGCTTCAGTACTTC.

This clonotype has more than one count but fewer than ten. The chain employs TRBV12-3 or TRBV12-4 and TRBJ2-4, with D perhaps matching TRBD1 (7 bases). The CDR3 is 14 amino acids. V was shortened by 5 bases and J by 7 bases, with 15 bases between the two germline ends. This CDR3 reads CASSGGPQGNIQYF. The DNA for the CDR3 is TGTGCCAGCAGTGGAGGGCCACAGGGGAACATTCAGTACTTC.

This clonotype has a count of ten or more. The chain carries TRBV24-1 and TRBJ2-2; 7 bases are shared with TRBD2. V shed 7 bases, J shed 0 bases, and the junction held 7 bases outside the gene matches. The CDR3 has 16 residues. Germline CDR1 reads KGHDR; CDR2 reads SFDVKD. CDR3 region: CATRPSGLANTGELFF. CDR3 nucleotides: TGTGCCACCAGACCTAGCGGACTCGCGAACACCGGGGAGCTGTTTTTT.

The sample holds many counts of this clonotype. Here the CDR3 DNA reads TGCAGTGCTAGGCAGGGGACCACCGGGGAGCTGTTTTTT. Its protein product is CSARQGTTGELFF. The chain joins TRBV20-1 to TRBJ2-2; maybe TRBD1 (6 bases). Looked up from germline, CDR1 is DFQATT and CDR2 is SNEGSKA (reference sequence). Trimming left V 3 bases short and J 4 bases short, with 9 bases between. The CDR3 has 13 residues.

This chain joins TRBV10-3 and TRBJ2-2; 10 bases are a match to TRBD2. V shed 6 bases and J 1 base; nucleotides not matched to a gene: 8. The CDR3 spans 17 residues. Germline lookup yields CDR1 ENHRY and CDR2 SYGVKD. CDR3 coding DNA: TGTGCCATCAGCGACCCATCTAGCGGGAGGAACACCGGGGAGCTGTTTTTT. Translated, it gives CAISDPSSGRNTGELFF.

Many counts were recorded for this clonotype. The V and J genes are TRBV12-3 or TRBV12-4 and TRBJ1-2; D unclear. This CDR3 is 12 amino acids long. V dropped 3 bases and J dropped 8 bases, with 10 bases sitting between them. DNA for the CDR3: TGTGCCAGCAGTTTGGAGGGCTACGGCTACACCTTC. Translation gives CASSLEGYGYTF.

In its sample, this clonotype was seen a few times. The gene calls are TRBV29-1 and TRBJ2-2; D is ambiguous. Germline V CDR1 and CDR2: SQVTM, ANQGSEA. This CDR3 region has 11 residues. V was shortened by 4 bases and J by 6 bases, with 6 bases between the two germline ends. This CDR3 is CSVVGPGELFF. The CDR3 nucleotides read TGCAGCGTTGTAGGGCCCGGGGAGCTGTTTTTT.

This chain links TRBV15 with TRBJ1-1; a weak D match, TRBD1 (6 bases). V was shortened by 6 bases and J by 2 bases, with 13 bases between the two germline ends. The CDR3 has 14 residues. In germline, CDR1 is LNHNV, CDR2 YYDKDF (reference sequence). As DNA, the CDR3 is TGTGCCACCAGTAAACAGGGAACTAACACTGAAGCTTTCTTT. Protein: CATSKQGTNTEAFF.

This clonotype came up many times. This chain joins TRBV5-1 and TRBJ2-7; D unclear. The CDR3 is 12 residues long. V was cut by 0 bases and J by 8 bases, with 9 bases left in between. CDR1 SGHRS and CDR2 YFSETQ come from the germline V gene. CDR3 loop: CASSLVDGQQYF. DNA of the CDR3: TGCGCCAGCAGCTTGGTGGACGGCCAGCAGTACTTC.

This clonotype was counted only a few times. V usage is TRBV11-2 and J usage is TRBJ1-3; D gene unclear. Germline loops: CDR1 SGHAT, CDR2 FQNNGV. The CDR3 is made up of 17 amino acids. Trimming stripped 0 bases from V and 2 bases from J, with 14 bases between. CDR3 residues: CASSLDPWAATGNTIYF. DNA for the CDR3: TGTGCCAGCAGCTTAGACCCCTGGGCAGCCACTGGAAACACCATATATTTT.

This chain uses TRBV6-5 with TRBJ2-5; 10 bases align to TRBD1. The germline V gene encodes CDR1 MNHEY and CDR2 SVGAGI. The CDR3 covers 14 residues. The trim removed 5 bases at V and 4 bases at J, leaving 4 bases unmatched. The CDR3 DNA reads TGTGCCAGCAGTCATAGGACAGGGGGAGAGACCCAGTACTTC. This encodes CASSHRTGGETQYF.

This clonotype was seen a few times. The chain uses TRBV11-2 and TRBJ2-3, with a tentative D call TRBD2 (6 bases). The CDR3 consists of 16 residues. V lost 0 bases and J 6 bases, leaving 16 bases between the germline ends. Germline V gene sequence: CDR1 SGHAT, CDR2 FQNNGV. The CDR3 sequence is CASSLDSGRNVDTQYF. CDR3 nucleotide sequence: TGTGCCAGCAGCTTAGATAGCGGTAGAAATGTGGATACGCAGTATTTT.

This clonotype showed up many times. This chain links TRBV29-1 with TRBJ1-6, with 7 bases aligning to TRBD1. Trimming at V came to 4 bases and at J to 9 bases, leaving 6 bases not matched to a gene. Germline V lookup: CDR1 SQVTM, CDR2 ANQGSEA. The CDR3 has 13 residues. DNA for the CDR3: TGCAGCGTTGCTGACAGGGACGGTTCACCCCTCCACTTT. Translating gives CSVADRDGSPLHF.

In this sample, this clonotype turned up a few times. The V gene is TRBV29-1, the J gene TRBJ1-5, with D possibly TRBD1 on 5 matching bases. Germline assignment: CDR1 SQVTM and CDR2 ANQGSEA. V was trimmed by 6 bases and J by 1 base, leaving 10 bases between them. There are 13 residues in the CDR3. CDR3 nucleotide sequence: TGCAGCGTCCTCTGGGGGAGCAATCAGCCCCAGCATTTT. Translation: CSVLWGSNQPQHF.

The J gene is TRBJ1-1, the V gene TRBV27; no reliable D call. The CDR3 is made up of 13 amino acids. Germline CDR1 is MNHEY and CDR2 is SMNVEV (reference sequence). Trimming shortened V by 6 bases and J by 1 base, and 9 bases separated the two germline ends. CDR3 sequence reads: CASRPGSNTEAFF. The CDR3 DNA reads TGTGCCAGCAGGCCGGGGTCGAACACTGAAGCTTTCTTT.

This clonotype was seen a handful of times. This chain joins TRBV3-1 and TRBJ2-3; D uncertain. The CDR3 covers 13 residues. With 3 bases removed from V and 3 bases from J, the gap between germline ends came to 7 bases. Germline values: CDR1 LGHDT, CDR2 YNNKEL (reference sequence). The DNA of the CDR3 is TGTGCCAGCAGCCAGGGCTGGACAGATACGCAGTATTTT. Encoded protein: CASSQGWTDTQYF.

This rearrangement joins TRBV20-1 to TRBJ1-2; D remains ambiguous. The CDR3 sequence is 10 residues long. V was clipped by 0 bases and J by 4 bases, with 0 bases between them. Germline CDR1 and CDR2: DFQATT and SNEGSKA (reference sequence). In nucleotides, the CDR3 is TGCAGTGCTAGAGACTATGGCTACACCTTC. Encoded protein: CSARDYGYTF.